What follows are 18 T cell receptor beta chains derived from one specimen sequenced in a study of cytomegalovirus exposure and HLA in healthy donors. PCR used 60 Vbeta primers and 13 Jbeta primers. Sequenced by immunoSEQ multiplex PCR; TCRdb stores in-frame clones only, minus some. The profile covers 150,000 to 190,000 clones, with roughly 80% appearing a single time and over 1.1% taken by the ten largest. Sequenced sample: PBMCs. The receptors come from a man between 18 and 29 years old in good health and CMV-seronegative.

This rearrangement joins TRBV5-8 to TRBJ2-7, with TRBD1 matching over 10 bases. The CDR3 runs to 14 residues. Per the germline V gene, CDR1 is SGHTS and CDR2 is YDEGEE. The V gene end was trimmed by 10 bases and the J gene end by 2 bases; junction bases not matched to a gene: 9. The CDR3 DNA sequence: TGTGCCTGCGCTAAGGGACAGGGGCCCTACGAGCAGTACTTC. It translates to CACAKGQGPYEQYF.

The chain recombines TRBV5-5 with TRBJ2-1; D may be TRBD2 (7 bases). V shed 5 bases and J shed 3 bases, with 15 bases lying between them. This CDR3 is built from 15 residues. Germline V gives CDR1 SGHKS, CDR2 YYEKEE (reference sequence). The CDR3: CASRLGASGYNEQFF. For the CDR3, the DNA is TGTGCCAGCAGGCTGGGGGCTAGCGGCTACAATGAGCAGTTCTTC.

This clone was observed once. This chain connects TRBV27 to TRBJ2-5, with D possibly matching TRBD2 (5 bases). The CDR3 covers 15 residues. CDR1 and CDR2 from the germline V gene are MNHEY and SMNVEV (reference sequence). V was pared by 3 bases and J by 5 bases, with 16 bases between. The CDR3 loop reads CASSFYSTGWETQYF. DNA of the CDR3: TGTGCCAGCAGTTTTTATTCCACGGGGTGGGAGACCCAGTACTTC.

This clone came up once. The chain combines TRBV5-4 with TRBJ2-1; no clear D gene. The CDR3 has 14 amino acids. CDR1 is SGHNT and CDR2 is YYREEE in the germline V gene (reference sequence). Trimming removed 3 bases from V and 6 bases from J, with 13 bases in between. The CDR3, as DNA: TGTGCCAGCAGCTCCCCCTGGGCCCCCAATGAGCAGTTCTTC. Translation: CASSSPWAPNEQFF. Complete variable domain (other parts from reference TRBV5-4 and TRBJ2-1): ETGVTQSPTHLIKTRGQQVTLRCSSQSGHNTVSWYQQALGQGPQFIFQYYREEENGRGNFPPRFSGLQFPNYSSELNVNALELDDSALYLCASSSPWAPNEQFFGPGTRLTVL.

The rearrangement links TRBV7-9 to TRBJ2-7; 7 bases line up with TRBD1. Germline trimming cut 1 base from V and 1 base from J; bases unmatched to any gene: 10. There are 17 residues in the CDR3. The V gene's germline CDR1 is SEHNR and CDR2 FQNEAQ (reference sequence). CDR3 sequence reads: CASSLGPRTGNSYEQYF. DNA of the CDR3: TGTGCCAGCAGCTTAGGTCCCCGGACAGGAAATTCCTACGAGCAGTACTTC. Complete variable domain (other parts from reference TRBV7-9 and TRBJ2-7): DTGVSQNPRHKITKRGQNVTFRCDPISEHNRLYWYRQTLGQGPEFLTYFQNEAQLEKSRLLSDRFSAERPKGSFSTLEIQRTEQGDSAMYLCASSLGPRTGNSYEQYFGPGTRLTVT.

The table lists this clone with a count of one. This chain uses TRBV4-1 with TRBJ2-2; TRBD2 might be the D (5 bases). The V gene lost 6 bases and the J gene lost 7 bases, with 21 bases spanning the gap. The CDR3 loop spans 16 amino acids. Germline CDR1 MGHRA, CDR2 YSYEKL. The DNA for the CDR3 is TGCGCCAGCAGAGATCACGTGGGAGCCATCAGCGGGGAGCTGTTTTTT. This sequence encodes CASRDHVGAISGELFF.

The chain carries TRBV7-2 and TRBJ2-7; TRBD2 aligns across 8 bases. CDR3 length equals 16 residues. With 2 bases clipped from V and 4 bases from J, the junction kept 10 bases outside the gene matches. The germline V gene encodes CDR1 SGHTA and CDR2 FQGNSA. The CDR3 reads CASSLTSGTRGYEQYF. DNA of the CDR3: TGTGCCAGCAGCTTAACTAGCGGAACCCGAGGGTACGAGCAGTACTTC.

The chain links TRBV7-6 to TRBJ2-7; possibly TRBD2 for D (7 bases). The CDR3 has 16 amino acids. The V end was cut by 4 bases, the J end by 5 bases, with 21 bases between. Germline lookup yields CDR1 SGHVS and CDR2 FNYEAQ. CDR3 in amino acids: CASSWGPGGGVNEQYF. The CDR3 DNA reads TGTGCCAGCAGCTGGGGCCCAGGAGGGGGGGTCAACGAGCAGTACTTC.

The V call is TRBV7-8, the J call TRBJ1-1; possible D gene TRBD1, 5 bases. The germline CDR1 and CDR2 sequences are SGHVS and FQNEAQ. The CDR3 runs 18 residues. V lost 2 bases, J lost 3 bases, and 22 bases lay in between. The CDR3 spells CASSLRAAGKGEDTEAFF. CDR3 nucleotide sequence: TGTGCCAGCAGCTTAAGGGCGGCAGGGAAAGGGGAGGACACTGAAGCTTTCTTT.

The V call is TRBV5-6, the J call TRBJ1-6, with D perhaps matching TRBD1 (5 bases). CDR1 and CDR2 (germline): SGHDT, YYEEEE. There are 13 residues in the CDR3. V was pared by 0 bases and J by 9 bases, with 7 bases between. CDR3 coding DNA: TGTGCCAGCAGCTTGGGGGGGGTTTCACCCCTCCACTTT. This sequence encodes CASSLGGVSPLHF.

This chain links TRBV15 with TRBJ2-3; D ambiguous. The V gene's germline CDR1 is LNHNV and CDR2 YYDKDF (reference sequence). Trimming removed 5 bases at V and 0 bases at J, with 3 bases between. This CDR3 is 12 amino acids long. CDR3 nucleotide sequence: TGTGCCACCAGCCCTAGCACAGATACGCAGTATTTT. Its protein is CATSPSTDTQYF.

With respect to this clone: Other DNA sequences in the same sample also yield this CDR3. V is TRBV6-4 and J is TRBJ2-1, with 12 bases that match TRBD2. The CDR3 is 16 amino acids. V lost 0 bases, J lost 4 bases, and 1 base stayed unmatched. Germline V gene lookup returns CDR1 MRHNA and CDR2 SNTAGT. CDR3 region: CASSDSTSGSYNEQFF. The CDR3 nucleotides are TGTGCCAGCAGTGACTCGACTAGCGGGAGTTACAATGAGCAGTTCTTC.

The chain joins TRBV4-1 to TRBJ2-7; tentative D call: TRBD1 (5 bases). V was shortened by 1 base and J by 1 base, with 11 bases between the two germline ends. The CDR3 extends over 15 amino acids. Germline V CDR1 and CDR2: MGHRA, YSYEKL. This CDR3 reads CASSQVSDRSYEQYF. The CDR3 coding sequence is TGCGCCAGCAGCCAAGTGAGCGACAGATCCTACGAGCAGTACTTC.

The CDR3 coding sequence is TGTGCCAGCACTTCTGGACAGGGGGCGGTGGCTTTCTTT. Translated: CASTSGQGAVAFF. The chain links TRBV19 to TRBJ1-1; 11 bases line up with TRBD1. Germline CDR1 is LNHDA and CDR2 is SQIVND (reference sequence). The CDR3 has 13 amino acids. Germline trimming cut 9 bases from V and 11 bases from J; bases unmatched to any gene: 11. The full variable domain, in which reference TRBV19 and TRBJ1-1 provide the parts outside the CDR3, is DGGITQSPKYLFRKEGQNVTLSCEQNLNHDAMYWYRQDPGQGLRLIYYSQIVNDFQKGDIAEGYSVSREKKESFPLTVTSAQKNPTAFYLCASTSGQGAVAFFGQGTRLTVV.

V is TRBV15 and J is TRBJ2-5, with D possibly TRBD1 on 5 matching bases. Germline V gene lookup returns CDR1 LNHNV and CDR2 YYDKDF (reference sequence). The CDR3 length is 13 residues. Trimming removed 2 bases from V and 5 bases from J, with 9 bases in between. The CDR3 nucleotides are TGTGCCACCAGCAGACAGGGCTGGGAGACCCAGTACTTC. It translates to CATSRQGWETQYF.

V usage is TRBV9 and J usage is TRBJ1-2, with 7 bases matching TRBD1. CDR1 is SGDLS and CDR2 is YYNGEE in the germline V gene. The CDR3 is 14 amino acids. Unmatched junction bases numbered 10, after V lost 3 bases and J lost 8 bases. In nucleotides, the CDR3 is TGTGCCAGCAGCGCTGACAGGGAAATACGCGGCTACACCTTC. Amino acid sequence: CASSADREIRGYTF.

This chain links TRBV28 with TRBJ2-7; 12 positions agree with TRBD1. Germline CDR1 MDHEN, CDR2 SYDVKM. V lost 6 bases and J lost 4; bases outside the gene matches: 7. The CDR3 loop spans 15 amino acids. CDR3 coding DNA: TGTGCCAGCAGGGCGGGACAGGGGGCAACATACGAGCAGTACTTC. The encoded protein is CASRAGQGATYEQYF.

The CDR3 reads CASSRDSTQETQYF. The CDR3, as DNA: TGTGCCAGCAGTCGGGATAGCACCCAAGAGACCCAGTACTTC. The chain joins TRBV2 to TRBJ2-5; perhaps TRBD2 as D (5 bases). Trimming left V 5 bases short and J 1 base short, with 11 bases between. Germline CDR1 is SNHLY and CDR2 is FYNNEI. CDR3 size: 14 residues.